Given below is one T cell receptor (beta chain) in context. In the original processing: Reference gene primer amplification in the assay estimated nucleated cell counts. The assay was immunoSEQ multiplex PCR, and TCRdb's table has in-frame clones only and misses some. V, J and clone size are those of that table, while D and trimming were read from the DNA. The data show approximately 330,000 clones, with roughly 90% seen just once and 4% held by the top ten. This sample stems from a study of blood T cell repertoires in COVID-19. Study-wide background: Sources were T cells, B-cell-depleted T cells, or PBMCs; the material itself was cDNA or gDNA.

V shed 4 bases and J 4 bases; nucleotides not matched to a gene: 4. The CDR3 totals 14 residues. The V gene's germline CDR1 is KGHSH and CDR2 LQKENI. The receptor comes from a woman between 50 and 59 years old with active or convalescent COVID-19. The rearrangement joins TRBV18 to TRBJ1-1, with 9 bases aligning to TRBD1. Sequencing used peripheral blood. CDR3 bases: TGTGCCAGCTCACGGGACAGGGTTGGCACTGAAGCTTTCTTT. This translates into CASSRDRVGTEAFF.